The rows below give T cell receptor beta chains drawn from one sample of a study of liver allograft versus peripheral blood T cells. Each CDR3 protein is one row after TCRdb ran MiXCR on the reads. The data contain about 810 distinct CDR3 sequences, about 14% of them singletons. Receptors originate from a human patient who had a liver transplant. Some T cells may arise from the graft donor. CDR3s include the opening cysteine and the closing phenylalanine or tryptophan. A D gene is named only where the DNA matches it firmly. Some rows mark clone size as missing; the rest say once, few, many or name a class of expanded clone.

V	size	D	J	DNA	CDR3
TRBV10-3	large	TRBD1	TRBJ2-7	TGTGCCATCAGTGATCCCCAGGGGGCAGGGGACGAGCAGTACTTC	CAISDPQGAGDEQYF
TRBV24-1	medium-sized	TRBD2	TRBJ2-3	TGTGCCACCTCGGAAAGCGGGGGGGTAGATACGCAGTATTTT	CATSESGGVDTQYF
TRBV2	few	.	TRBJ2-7	TGTGCCAGCAGTGGAGAGGTGGGCTACGAGCAGTACTTC	CASSGEVGYEQYF
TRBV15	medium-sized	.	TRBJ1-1	TGTGCCACCAGCAGCCCTAACCGGGACAAGAACACTGAAGCTTTCTTT	CATSSPNRDKNTEAFF
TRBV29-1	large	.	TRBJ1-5	TGCAGCGTTGCTGGTCCGCGCAATCAGCCCCAGCATTTT	CSVAGPRNQPQHF
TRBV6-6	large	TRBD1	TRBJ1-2	TGTGCCAGCAGTTACTTCCGGACAGGGGACTATGGCTACACCTTC	CASSYFRTGDYGYTF
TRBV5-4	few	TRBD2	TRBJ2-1	TGTGCCAGCAGCTTGGTTGCGGGGGCCTACAATGAGCAGTTCTTC	CASSLVAGAYNEQFF
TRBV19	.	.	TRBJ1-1	TGTGCCAGTAGTCCTCAAGCTCTGAACACTGAAGCTTTCTTT	CASSPQALNTEAFF
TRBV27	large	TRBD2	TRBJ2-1	TGTGCCAGCAGAGGACTAGCGGGGGGGCTATACAATGAGCAGTTCTTC	CASRGLAGGLYNEQFF
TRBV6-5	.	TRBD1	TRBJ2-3	TGTGCCAGCAGTCCTACAACCGGGACAGGGGGCCGCACAGATACGCAGTATTTT	CASSPTTGTGGRTDTQYF
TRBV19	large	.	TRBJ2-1	TGTGCCAGTAGTATAGAATCGGCCGCTAACAATGAGCAGTTCTTC	CASSIESAANNEQFF
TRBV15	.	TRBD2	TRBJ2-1	TGTGCCACCAGCGGGGGTAGCGGGAATGAGCAGTTCTTC	CATSGGSGNEQFF
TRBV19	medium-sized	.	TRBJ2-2	TGTGCCAGTAGTATAGATCGGGTCGGCCCAGCCACCGGGGAGCTGTTTTTT	CASSIDRVGPATGELFF
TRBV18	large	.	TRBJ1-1	TGTGCCAGCTCTTCTGAGAGGGCTGGTGAAGCTTTCTTT	CASSSERAGEAFF
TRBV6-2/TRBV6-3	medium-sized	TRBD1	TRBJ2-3	TGTGCCAGCAGCCTCCGGGACAGGAGCACAGATACGCAGTATTTT	CASSLRDRSTDTQYF
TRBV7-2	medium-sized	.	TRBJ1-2	TGTGCCAGCAGCCACTCTGGAGGGGCGGACTATGGCTACACCTTC	CASSHSGGADYGYTF
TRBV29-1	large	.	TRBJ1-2	TGCAGCCCCTATTTGGCAGGCAACTATGGCTACACCTTC	CSPYLAGNYGYTF
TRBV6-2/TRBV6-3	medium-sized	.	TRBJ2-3	TGTGCCAGCAGTTACTCGACTGCTGATACGCAGTATTTT	CASSYSTADTQYF
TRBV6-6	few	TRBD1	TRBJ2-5	TGTGCCAGCACCACTTATCACAGGGGTTACGAGACCCAGTACTTC	CASTTYHRGYETQYF
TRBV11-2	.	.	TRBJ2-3	TGTGCCAGCAGCTTAACTACAGATACGCAGTATTTT	CASSLTTDTQYF
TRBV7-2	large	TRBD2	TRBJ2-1	TGTGCCAGCAGAGCGGGGTCCTACAATGAGCAGTTCTTC	CASRAGSYNEQFF
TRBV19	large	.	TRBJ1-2	TGTGCCAGTAGTCCCCTAGGGGCTGGCTATGGCTACACCTTC	CASSPLGAGYGYTF
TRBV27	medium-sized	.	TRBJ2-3	TGTGCCAGCAGTTTAACCGTGGGTTTCGCAGATACGCAGTATTTT	CASSLTVGFADTQYF
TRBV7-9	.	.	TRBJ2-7	TGTGCCAGCAGCCCTCGCAGGGGGGGACCCTACGAGCAGTACTTC	CASSPRRGGPYEQYF
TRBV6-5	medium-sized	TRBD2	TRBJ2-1	TGTGCCAGCAGTTACATCGCTAGCGGGGGGGGGAATGAGCAGTTCTTC	CASSYIASGGGNEQFF
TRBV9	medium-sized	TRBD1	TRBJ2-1	TGTGCCAGCAGCGTAGCAGGTTACGAGGGGGCCGATGAGCAGTTCTTC	CASSVAGYEGADEQFF
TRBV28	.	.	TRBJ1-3	TGTGCCAGCATAGCCGTGACAGACTCTGGAAACACCATATATTTT	CASIAVTDSGNTIYF
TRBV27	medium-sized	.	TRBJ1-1	TGTGCCAGCGGGGCCCTAGGTCTGGAAGCTTTCTTT	CASGALGLEAFF
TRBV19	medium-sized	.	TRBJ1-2	TGTGCCAGTAGTATAAAGGGGTTCTATGGCTACACCTTC	CASSIKGFYGYTF
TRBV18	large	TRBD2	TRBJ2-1	TGTGCCAGCTCACACGAGGTGCGGGGGGGCCAGTTCTTC	CASSHEVRGGQFF
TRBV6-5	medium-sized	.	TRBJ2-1	TGTGCCAGCAGTTACCGTCCGCCGGGGGATGAGCAGTTCTTC	CASSYRPPGDEQFF
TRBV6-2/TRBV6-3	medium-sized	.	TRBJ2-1	TGTGCCAGCAGTTACCGCGGGGACTCCTACAATGAGCAGTTCTTC	CASSYRGDSYNEQFF
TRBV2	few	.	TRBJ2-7	TGTGCCAGCAGCGATGAACTAGCTGACGAGCAGTACTTC	CASSDELADEQYF
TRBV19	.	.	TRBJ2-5	TGTGCCAGTAGTATAGTAGACAGTCAAGAGACCCAGTACTTC	CASSIVDSQETQYF
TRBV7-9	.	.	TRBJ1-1	TGTGCCAGCAGCCCGCCGGCACGCCCGAACACTGAAGCTTTCTTT	CASSPPARPNTEAFF
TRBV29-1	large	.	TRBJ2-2	TGCAGCGCCCGGAGTCTTACAAACACCGGGGAGCTGTTTTTT	CSARSLTNTGELFF
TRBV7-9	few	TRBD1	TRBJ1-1	TGTGCCAGCAGCCGGACAGGGGAAGCTTTCTTT	CASSRTGEAFF
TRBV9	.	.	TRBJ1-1	TGTGCCAGCAGCGTAGGTACAGGGTTGGGCACTGAAGCTTTCTTT	CASSVGTGLGTEAFF
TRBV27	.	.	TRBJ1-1	TGTGCCAGCAGTTTATCGAGAAATATTGAAGCTTTCTTT	CASSLSRNIEAFF
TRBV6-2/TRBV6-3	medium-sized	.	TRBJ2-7	TGTGCCAGCAGTTTCCCCCAACCCCGCGCGACCTACGAGCAGTACTTC	CASSFPQPRATYEQYF
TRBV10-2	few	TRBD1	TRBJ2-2	TGCGCCAGCAGTCTGGACAGGGCTTACACCGGGGAGCTGTTTTTT	CASSLDRAYTGELFF
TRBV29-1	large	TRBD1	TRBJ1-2	TGCAGCGTTGGTGGGGGAACGGGACAGGTTAAAACCTATGGCTACACCTTC	CSVGGGTGQVKTYGYTF
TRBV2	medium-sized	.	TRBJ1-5	TGTGCCAGCAGGGAAGCCGCCCAGCCCCAGCATTTT	CASREAAQPQHF
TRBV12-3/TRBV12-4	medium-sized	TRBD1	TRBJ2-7	TGTGCCAGCAGTTTAGGGCCGGCGGACAGGGGCTACGAGCAGTACTTC	CASSLGPADRGYEQYF